This passage covers 20 T cell receptor beta chains from one sample sequenced in a study of PD-1 blockade in classical Hodgkin lymphoma. Profiled with immunoSEQ multiplex PCR; TCRdb holds only in-frame clones, not every one. Altogether over 25,000 clones are present, 89% being singletons, with the ten largest covering about 0.37%. This sample's time point: newly diagnosed, previously untreated cHL patient sample. Thawed PBMCs were the source of CD4+ T cells, purified by magnetic negative selection. The sequenced material came from CD4+ T cells from blood. These TCRs come from a human donor with classical Hodgkin lymphoma.

CDR3 coding DNA: TGTGCCAGCAGCCCCATTTTAGCGGGTCCCGGGGAGCTGTTTTTT. Protein: CASSPILAGPGELFF. The chain links TRBV4-2 to TRBJ2-2; 7 positions match TRBD2. V shed 4 bases, J shed 6 bases, and the junction held 8 bases outside the gene matches. Germline values: CDR1 LGHNA, CDR2 YNFKEQ. The length of the CDR3 is 15 residues.

The chain uses TRBV19 and TRBJ2-1; 8 positions match TRBD2. V dropped 7 bases and J dropped 5; count of bases not matched to a gene: 7. The germline V gene encodes CDR1 LNHDA and CDR2 SQIVND (reference sequence). This CDR3 comprises 14 residues. CDR3 in DNA: TGTGCCAGTAACGGAGAGCGGGAGCACAATGAGCAGTTCTTC. Translating gives CASNGEREHNEQFF.

This rearrangement joins TRBV4-3 to TRBJ2-3; D remains unclear. CDR1 and CDR2 from the germline V gene are LGHNA and YSLEER. CDR3 length: 13 amino acids. The ends were cut back, 0 bases at V and 6 bases at J, with 7 bases in the middle. In DNA, the CDR3 is TGCGCCAGCAGCCAAGATCTTTGGGATACGCAGTATTTT. It specifies CASSQDLWDTQYF.

This chain connects TRBV5-1 to TRBJ2-1, with a tentative D call TRBD2 (6 bases). This CDR3 has 13 amino acids. Trimming removed 4 bases from V and 8 bases from J, with 13 bases in between. CDR1 is SGHRS and CDR2 is YFSETQ in the germline V gene. CDR3 nucleotides: TGCGCCAGCAGCACACCGGGAGCCCATGAGCAGTTCTTC. This sequence encodes CASSTPGAHEQFF.

V usage is TRBV7-3 and J usage is TRBJ2-5, with D tentatively TRBD1 (8 bases). V was cut by 5 bases and J by 2 bases, with 15 bases left in between. Germline loops: CDR1 SGHTA, CDR2 FQGTGA. The CDR3 consists of 15 residues. The CDR3 DNA reads TGTGCCAGCAGCGACAGGGGAGGGGGACAAGAGACCCAGTACTTC. Its protein is CASSDRGGGQETQYF.

This clone appeared a few times. This chain joins TRBV7-2 and TRBJ1-5; D is perhaps TRBD1 (5 bases). Trimming took off 4 bases at V and 2 bases at J, with 9 bases between the two ends. Germline CDR1 reads SGHTA; CDR2 reads FQGNSA. The CDR3 covers 14 residues. CDR3 sequence: CASSWAGRNQPQHF. CDR3 nucleotides: TGTGCCAGCAGCTGGGCGGGGCGCAATCAGCCCCAGCATTTT.

The chain joins TRBV6-5 to TRBJ2-7, with a tentative D call TRBD1 (6 bases). The germline CDR1 and CDR2 sequences are MNHEY and SVGAGI. The CDR3 is 15 residues long. Trimming pared 5 bases from V and 2 bases from J, leaving 16 bases between. CDR3 in DNA: TGTGCCAGCAGTCAGAGGGGGACCGGTACCTACGAGCAGTACTTC. This translates into CASSQRGTGTYEQYF.

The rearrangement joins TRBV5-1 to TRBJ2-5; 11 bases line up with TRBD2. V shed 3 bases, J shed 5 bases, and the junction held 6 bases outside the gene matches. Germline CDR1 reads SGHRS; CDR2 reads YFSETQ. This CDR3 is 15 amino acids long. The CDR3, as DNA: TGCGCCAGCAGCTCGAATAGCGGGAGGGAGGAGACCCAGTACTTC. It is translated as CASSSNSGREETQYF.

This clone was detected once. CDR3 sequence (DNA): TGTGCCAGCAGTTTTCAGGGATTAGGCAATCAGCCCCAGCATTTT. Translated: CASSFQGLGNQPQHF. J is TRBJ1-5 and V is TRBV28; TRBD1 might be the D (5 bases). The CDR3 sequence is 15 residues long. The V gene lost 3 bases and the J gene lost 2 bases, with 11 bases spanning the gap. Germline CDR1 reads MDHEN; CDR2 reads SYDVKM.

The chain joins TRBV6-5 to TRBJ2-2; TRBD2 aligns across 11 bases. This CDR3 has 16 amino acids. V trimming: 0 bases; J trimming: 5 bases; junction bases outside the gene matches: 2. Germline V lookup: CDR1 MNHEY, CDR2 SVGAGI. CDR3 sequence reads: CASSYSRTSGTGELFF. The CDR3 DNA is TGTGCCAGCAGTTACTCGAGGACTAGCGGGACCGGGGAGCTGTTTTTT.

This rearrangement joins TRBV6-5 to TRBJ2-5, with D possibly TRBD1 on 5 matching bases. Per the germline V gene, CDR1 is MNHEY and CDR2 is SVGAGI. V shed 5 bases and J shed 4 bases, with 14 bases lying between them. This CDR3 has 14 amino acids. The CDR3 DNA sequence: TGTGCCAGCAGTCCAACAGGTTGGCGAGAGACCCAGTACTTC. It codes for CASSPTGWRETQYF.

The chain has TRBV5-1 and TRBJ2-1; D remains ambiguous. Germline V lookup: CDR1 SGHRS, CDR2 YFSETQ. The CDR3 extends over 16 amino acids. The V and J ends lost 0 bases and 0 bases respectively, with 10 bases between them. DNA of the CDR3: TGCGCCAGCAGCTTGGATCCCTCGAGCTCCTACAATGAGCAGTTCTTC. This translates into CASSLDPSSSYNEQFF.

This chain links TRBV10-3 with TRBJ2-1; 8 positions match TRBD2. The germline V gene encodes CDR1 ENHRY and CDR2 SYGVKD. With V trimmed by 8 bases and J by 0 bases, 3 bases remained unmatched. The CDR3 extends over 14 amino acids. CDR3 nucleotides: TGTGCCATCCGACTAGCGTACTCCTACAATGAGCAGTTCTTC. Encoded protein: CAIRLAYSYNEQFF.

This chain joins TRBV4-2 and TRBJ1-5, with D tentatively TRBD1 (5 bases). Trimming shortened V by 1 base and J by 3 bases, and 10 bases separated the two germline ends. The CDR3 runs 15 residues. Germline values: CDR1 LGHNA, CDR2 YNFKEQ. The CDR3 reads CASSQVGGLNQPQHF. The CDR3 region has the DNA TGTGCCAGCAGCCAAGTGGGGGGTCTCAATCAGCCCCAGCATTTT.

J is TRBJ2-1 and V is TRBV19; D not resolved. Between the trimmed V and J ends, which lost 4 bases and 8 bases, there was a span of 9 bases. This CDR3 is 12 amino acids long. CDR1 and CDR2 from the germline V gene are LNHDA and SQIVND (reference sequence). The CDR3 DNA reads as TGTGCCAGTAGTAGCCGAGTCGATGAGCAGTTCTTC. This encodes CASSSRVDEQFF. The full variable domain, with the rest looked up from reference TRBV19 and TRBJ2-1, is DGGITQSPKYLFRKEGQNVTLSCEQNLNHDAMYWYRQDPGQGLRLIYYSQIVNDFQKGDIAEGYSVSREKKESFPLTVTSAQKNPTAFYLCASSSRVDEQFFGPGTRLTVL.

The chain links TRBV2 to TRBJ1-1; D is uncertain. There are 11 residues in the CDR3. CDR1 and CDR2 (germline): SNHLY, FYNNEI. The germline V and J ends were trimmed by 8 bases and 4 bases, with 8 bases remaining between them. The CDR3 DNA sequence: TGTGCCAGCTTGCAGGCCACTGAAGCTTTCTTT. Translating it yields CASLQATEAFF.

The chain uses TRBV10-3 and TRBJ2-7; D uncertain. In germline, CDR1 is ENHRY, CDR2 SYGVKD. Trimming pared 0 bases from V and 2 bases from J, leaving 14 bases between. This CDR3 is 16 amino acids long. CDR3 coding DNA: TGTGCCATCAGTGAGTCTCCAGTCCCTGGGGCCTACGAGCAGTACTTC. The encoded protein is CAISESPVPGAYEQYF.

The rearrangement uses TRBV28 and TRBJ1-2; weak D call: TRBD1 (5 bases). The V gene lost 3 bases and the J gene lost 7 bases, with 12 bases spanning the gap. This CDR3 has 13 amino acids. CDR1 is MDHEN, CDR2 SYDVKM, per germline. The CDR3 nucleotides read TGTGCCAGCAGTTTCGGGCAGGGCCCTGGCTACACCTTC. This encodes CASSFGQGPGYTF.

This chain links TRBV6-5 with TRBJ2-3; 7 bases are a match to TRBD2. J lost 6 bases, V lost 6 bases, and 9 bases had no gene match. The CDR3 covers 14 residues. Germline V CDR1 and CDR2: MNHEY, SVGAGI. This CDR3 is CASRIGLGQDTQYF. CDR3 DNA sequence: TGTGCCAGCAGGATAGGACTAGGTCAGGATACGCAGTATTTT.

The chain has TRBV7-9 and TRBJ2-5; TRBD2 matches at 8 bases. The CDR3 is made up of 16 amino acids. The germline V gene has CDR1 SEHNR and CDR2 FQNEAQ (reference sequence). Germline trimming cut 6 bases from V and 5 bases from J; bases unmatched to any gene: 14. As DNA, the CDR3 is TGTGCCAGCAGTTCTCTTACTAGCGGAGGTCGGGAGACCCAGTACTTC. As protein: CASSSLTSGGRETQYF.